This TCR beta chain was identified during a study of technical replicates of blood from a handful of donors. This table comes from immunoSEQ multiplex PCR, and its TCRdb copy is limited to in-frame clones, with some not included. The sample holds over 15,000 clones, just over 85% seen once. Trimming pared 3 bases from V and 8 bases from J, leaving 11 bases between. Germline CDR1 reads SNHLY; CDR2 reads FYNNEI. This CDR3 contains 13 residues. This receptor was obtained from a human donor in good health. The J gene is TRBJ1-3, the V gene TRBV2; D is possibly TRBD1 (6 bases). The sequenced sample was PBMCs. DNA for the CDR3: TGTGCCAGCAGTGAGAACCAGGGGTACACCATATATTTT. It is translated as CASSENQGYTIYF.